This T cell receptor beta chain originates from a study of T cell changes during pregnancy in multiple sclerosis (dated by TCRdb to the late 2010s). For context, the study as a whole: The study examined how the T cell repertoire changed over the course of pregnancy in women with multiple sclerosis.

Receptors were amplified or captured by the immunoSEQ multiplex PCR assay. The table comes from immuneACCESS by way of TCRdb, which keeps in-frame sequences with V and J called. Part of the clones is missing from these tables; in studies checked, under half for an unresolved V gene and the rest for unknown reasons. The sample table lists fewer than 90,000 clones, 85% to 95% of them with a count of one. The leading ten clones occupy more than 1.1% of the sample. As concerns this clone: No cognate antigen has been identified for it. Base-call qualities are not available, and no considerably larger clone is one nucleotide away.

The CDR3 measures 11 amino acids from cysteine to phenylalanine. Only CDR3 DNA is held: 33 bases, read in frame from base 1. Trimming at the junction amounts to 2 bases on V and 10 bases on J, and the germline ends lie 8 bases apart. Per the germline V gene (reference sequence), GTSNPN is the CDR1 and SVGIG is the CDR2. This receptor chain uses TRBV30 and TRBJ2-2, with no reliable assignment of the D segment. The TCR originated in a female donor in good health, enrolled as a control in a pregnancy study. The input for sequencing was peripheral blood, taken in the third trimester of pregnancy. The DNA sequence is TGTGCCTGGAGTCAGGTGGAGGAGCTGTTTTTT. Translated, this is CAWSQVEELFF.